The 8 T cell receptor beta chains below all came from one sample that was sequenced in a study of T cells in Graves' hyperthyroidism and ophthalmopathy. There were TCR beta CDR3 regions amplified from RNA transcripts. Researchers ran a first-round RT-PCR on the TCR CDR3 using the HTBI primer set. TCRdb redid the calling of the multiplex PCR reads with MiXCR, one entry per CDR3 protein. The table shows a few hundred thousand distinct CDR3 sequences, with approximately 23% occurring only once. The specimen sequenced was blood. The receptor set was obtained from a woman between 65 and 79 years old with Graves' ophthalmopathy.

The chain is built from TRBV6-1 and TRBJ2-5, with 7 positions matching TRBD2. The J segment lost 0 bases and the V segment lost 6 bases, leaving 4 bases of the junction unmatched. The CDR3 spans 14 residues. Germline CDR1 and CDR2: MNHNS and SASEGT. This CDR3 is CASRASGDQETQYF. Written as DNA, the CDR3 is TGTGCCAGCAGGGCTAGCGGAGACCAAGAGACCCAGTACTTC.

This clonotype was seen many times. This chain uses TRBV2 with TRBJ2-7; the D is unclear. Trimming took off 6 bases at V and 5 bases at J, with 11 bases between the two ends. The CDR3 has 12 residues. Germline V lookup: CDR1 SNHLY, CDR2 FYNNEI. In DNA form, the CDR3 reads TGTGCCAGCAGGGGCCCTTTGGACGAGCAGTACTTC. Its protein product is CASRGPLDEQYF.

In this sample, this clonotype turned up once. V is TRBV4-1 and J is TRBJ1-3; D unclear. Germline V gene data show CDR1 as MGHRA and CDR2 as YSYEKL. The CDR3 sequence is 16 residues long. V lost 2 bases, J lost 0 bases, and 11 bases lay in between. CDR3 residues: CASSQPTGSSGNTIYF. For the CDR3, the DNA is TGCGCCAGCAGCCAACCTACTGGAAGCTCTGGAAACACCATATATTTT.

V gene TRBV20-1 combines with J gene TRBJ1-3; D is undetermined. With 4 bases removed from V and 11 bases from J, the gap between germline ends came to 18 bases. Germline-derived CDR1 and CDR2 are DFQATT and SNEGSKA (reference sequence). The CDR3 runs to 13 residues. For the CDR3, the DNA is TGCAGTGCTACCCTTGGGCTGGGTGGCGCCATATATTTT. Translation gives CSATLGLGGAIYF.

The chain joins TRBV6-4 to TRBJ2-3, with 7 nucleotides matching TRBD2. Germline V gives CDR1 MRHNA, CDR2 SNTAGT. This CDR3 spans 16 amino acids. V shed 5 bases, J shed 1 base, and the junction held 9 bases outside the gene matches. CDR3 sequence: CASSPDGGSGTDTQYF. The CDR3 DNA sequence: TGTGCCAGCAGTCCCGACGGCGGGAGCGGCACAGATACGCAGTATTTT.

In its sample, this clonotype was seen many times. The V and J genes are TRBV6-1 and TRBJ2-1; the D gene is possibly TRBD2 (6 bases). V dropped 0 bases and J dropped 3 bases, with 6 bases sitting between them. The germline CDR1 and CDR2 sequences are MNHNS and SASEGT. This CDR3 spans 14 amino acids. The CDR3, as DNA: TGTGCCAGCAGTGAAGCGGGGGGCTACAATGAGCAGTTCTTC. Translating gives CASSEAGGYNEQFF.

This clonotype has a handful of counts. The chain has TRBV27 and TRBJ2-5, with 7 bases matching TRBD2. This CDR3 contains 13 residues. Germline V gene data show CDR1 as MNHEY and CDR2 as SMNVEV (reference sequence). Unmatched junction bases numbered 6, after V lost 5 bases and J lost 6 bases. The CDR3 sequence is CASSLAESKTQYF. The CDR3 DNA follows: TGTGCCAGCAGTCTAGCGGAAAGTAAGACCCAGTACTTC.

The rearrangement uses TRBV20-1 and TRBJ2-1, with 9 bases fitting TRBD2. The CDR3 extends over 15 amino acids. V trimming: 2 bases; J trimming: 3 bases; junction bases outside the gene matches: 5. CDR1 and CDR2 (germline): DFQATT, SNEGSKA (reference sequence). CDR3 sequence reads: CSARHLAGHYNEQFF. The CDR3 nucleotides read TGCAGTGCTAGACATCTAGCGGGACACTACAATGAGCAGTTCTTC.